This TCR beta chain came from a study of shared clonotypes between healthy human individuals. This clone was observed a handful of times. Its antigen is still unknown. Other DNA sequences from this sample encode an identical CDR3 as well. CD4+ cells were split into CD45RA+ naive and CD45RA-negative memory subsets. Profiling relied on immunoSEQ multiplex PCR, and the TCRdb table lists in-frame clones only, not all of them. This table has roughly 2.2 million clones, 85% to 95% appearing once. Findings of the study overall: A generally larger estimated richness was seen in naive subsets than in memory subsets.

The sequence was obtained from a man between 18 and 35 years old in good health. Some clones in this sample may be carry-over from other donors' samples. Material: naive CD4+ T cells from PBMCs. Subset given: CD45RA+ positively selected.

Here the CDR3 reads CASSLGQMNTEAFF. The CDR3 DNA reads TGCGCCAGCAGCTTGGGACAAATGAACACTGAAGCTTTCTTT. V gene TRBV5-1 combines with J gene TRBJ1-1; D is unresolved. This CDR3 has 14 residues. V lost 0 bases to trimming and J lost 0 bases, with 6 bases between them. Germline-derived CDR1 and CDR2 are SGHRS and YFSETQ.